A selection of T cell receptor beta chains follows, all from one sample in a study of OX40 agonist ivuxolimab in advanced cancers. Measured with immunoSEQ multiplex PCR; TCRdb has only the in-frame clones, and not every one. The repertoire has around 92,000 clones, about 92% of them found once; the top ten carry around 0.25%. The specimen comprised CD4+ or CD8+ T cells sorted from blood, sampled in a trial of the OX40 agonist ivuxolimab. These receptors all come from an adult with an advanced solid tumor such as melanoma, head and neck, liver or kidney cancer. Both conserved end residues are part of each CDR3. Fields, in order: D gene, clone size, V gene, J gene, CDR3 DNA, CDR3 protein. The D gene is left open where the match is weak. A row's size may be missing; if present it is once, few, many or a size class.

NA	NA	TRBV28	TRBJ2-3	TGTGCCAGCAGTTTAGTTAGCACAGATACGCAGTATTTT	CASSLVSTDTQYF
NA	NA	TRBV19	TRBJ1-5	TGTGCCAGTAGTCAGTTAAATCAGCCCCAGCATTTT	CASSQLNQPQHF
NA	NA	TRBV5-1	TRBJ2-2	TGCGCCAGCAGAAGCCCCTGGGTCGCCGGGGAGCTGTTTTTT	CASRSPWVAGELFF
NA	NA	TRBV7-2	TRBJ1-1	TGTGCCAGCAGAAACCCTCTATACACTGAAGCTTTCTTT	CASRNPLYTEAFF
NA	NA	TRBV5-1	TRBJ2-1	TGCGCCAGCAGCTTGGAGCCAAGTCAGGGCTACAATGAGCAGTTCTTC	CASSLEPSQGYNEQFF
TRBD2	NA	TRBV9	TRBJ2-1	TGTGCCAGCAGTAAGCGGGAGCTATACAATGAGCAGTTCTTC	CASSKRELYNEQFF
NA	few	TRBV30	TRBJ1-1	TGTGCCTGGAGCCCGGATCTTCTGAACACTGAAGCTTTCTTT	CAWSPDLLNTEAFF
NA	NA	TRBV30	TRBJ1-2	TGTGCCTGGAGTCCCCAGGGGTATGGCTACACCTTC	CAWSPQGYGYTF
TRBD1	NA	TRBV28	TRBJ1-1	TGTGCCAGCAGTTTACTCCTCGGACAGGGGGCTGAAGCTTTCTTT	CASSLLLGQGAEAFF
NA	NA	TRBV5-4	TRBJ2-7	TGTGCCAGCAGCTTGGGGCAGGGGCCCTACGAGCAGTACTTC	CASSLGQGPYEQYF
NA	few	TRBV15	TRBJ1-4	TGTGCCACCAGCAAGCGCAGTTTTAATGAAAAACTGTTTTTT	CATSKRSFNEKLFF
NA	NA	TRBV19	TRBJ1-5	TGTGCCAGTAGTATTGGACCTCCCTGGGGCCTCAATAATCAGCCCCAGCATTTT	CASSIGPPWGLNNQPQHF
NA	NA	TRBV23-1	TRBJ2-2	TGCGCCAGCAGTCAATCGACCACAGACACCGGGGAGCTGTTTTTT	CASSQSTTDTGELFF
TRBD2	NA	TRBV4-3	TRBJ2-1	TGCGCCAGCAGCCAAGACCTAGCGGGAGGCCTAGAGCAGTTCTTC	CASSQDLAGGLEQFF
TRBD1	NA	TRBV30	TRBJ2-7	TGTGCCTGGAGTATCTTCGGGACAGGGATCTACGAGCAGTACTTC	CAWSIFGTGIYEQYF
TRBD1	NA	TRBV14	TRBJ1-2	TGTGCCAGCAGCCCAGGGACAGGGTGGAACTATGGCTACACCTTC	CASSPGTGWNYGYTF
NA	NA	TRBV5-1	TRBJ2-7	TGCGCCAGCAGTTCGACTAGAGGCGAGCAGTACTTC	CASSSTRGEQYF
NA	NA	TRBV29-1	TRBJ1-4	TGCAGCGCCGGACCGTCTGCAACTAATGAAAAACTGTTTTTT	CSAGPSATNEKLFF
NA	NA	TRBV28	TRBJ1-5	TGTGCCAGCAGGCAGGGGACACAGCTCCAGCATTTT	CASRQGTQLQHF
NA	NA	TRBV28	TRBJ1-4	TGTGCCAGCAGATGGACGGTGGAACGGGAAAAACTGTTTTTT	CASRWTVEREKLFF
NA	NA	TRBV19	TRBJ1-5	TGTGCCAGTAGCCTCATCGGCGGGTTCCTTACCAGGCAGCCCCAGCATTTT	CASSLIGGFLTRQPQHF
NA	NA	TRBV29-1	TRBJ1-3	TGCAGCGTTGACACTGGAAACACCATATATTTT	CSVDTGNTIYF
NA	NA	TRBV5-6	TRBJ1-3	TGTGCCAGCAGCTTGTGGGAAAATGGAAACACCATATATTTT	CASSLWENGNTIYF
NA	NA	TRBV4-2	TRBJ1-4	TGTGCCAGCAGCCAAGGTGTTGGAGGTTCTAATGAAAAACTGTTTTTT	CASSQGVGGSNEKLFF
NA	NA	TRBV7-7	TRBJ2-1	TGTGCTAGCAGCGCCAATCGGATGGAGGGGGACAATGAGCAGTTCTTC	CASSANRMEGDNEQFF
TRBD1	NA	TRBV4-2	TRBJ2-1	TGTGCCAGCAGCCAACGTCCCGGGACAGGGGGCCGAATATACAATGAGCAGTTCTTC	CASSQRPGTGGRIYNEQFF
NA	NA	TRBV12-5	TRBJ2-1	TGTGCTAGTGGTTTGGGAGGGAGCTGGGTGCAGTTCTTC	CASGLGGSWVQFF
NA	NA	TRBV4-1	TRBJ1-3	TGCGCCAGCAGCCGGTTCGGGACACCGAGCTCTGGAAACACCATATATTTT	CASSRFGTPSSGNTIYF
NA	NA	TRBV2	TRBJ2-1	TGTGCCAGCAGTGAGGGGAGTCGGGATGAGCAGTTCTTC	CASSEGSRDEQFF
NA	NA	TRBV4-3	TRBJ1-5	TGCGCCAGCAGCCAAGATCCCTATACAGGGTTGGATCAGCCCCAGCATTTT	CASSQDPYTGLDQPQHF
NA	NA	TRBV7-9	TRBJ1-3	TGTGCCAGCAGCTTGACAGCGATCTCTGGAAACACCATATATTTT	CASSLTAISGNTIYF
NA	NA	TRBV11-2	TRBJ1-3	TGTGCCAGCAGCGCACGAAGGGATGGAAACACCATATATTTT	CASSARRDGNTIYF
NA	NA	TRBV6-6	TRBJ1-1	TGTGCCAGCAGGGAGGGTAGGACTGAAGCTTTCTTT	CASREGRTEAFF
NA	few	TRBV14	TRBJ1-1	TGTGCCAGCAGCCAAGGGGTTCGAACTGAAGCTTTCTTT	CASSQGVRTEAFF
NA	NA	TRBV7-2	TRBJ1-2	TGTGCCAGCAGCTTCGGACGGAGCTATGGCTACACCTTC	CASSFGRSYGYTF
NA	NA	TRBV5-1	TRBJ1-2	TGCGCCAGCAGCCTAGGGGACCTTTATGGCTACACCTTC	CASSLGDLYGYTF
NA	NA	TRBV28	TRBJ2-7	TGTGCCAGCAGTTTTGATGTCACGGGCTACGAGCAGTACTTC	CASSFDVTGYEQYF
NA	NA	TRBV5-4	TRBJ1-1	TGTGCCACCAGGCCGGCGTTGGGAAACACTGAAGCTTTCTTT	CATRPALGNTEAFF
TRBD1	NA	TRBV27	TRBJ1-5	TGTGCCAGCAGTCCCCGACAGGGGGAAGATCAGCCCCAGCATTTT	CASSPRQGEDQPQHF
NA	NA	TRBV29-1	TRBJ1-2	TGCAGCGTGGGTGGGGAGGGTAACTATGGCTACACCTTC	CSVGGEGNYGYTF
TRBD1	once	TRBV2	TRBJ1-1	TGTGCCAGCAGTGTCGGACAGGAGAACACTGAAGCTTTCTTT	CASSVGQENTEAFF